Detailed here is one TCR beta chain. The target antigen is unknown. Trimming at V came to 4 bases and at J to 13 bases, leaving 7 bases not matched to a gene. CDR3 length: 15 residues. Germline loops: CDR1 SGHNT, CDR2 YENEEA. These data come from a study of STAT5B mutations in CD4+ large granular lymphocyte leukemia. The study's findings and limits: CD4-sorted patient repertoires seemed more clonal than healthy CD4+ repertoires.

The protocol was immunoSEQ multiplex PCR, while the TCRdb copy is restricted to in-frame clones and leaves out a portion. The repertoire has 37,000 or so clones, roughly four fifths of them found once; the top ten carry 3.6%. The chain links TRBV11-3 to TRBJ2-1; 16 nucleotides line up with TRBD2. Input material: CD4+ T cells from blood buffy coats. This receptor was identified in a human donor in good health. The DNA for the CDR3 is TGTGCCAGCAGCTCAGGGGGACTAGCGGGGGGGCAACAGTTCTTC. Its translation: CASSSGGLAGGQQFF.